This T cell receptor beta chain was observed in a study of blood T cell repertoires in COVID-19. Method: immunoSEQ multiplex PCR; TCRdb's copy keeps in-frame clones and lacks some. This sample has roughly 11,000 clones, with 85% found just once. Germline lookup yields CDR1 LGHDT and CDR2 YNNKEL (reference sequence). The CDR3 contains 14 residues. Deletions cut 3 bases from V and 4 bases from J, with 7 bases between. Material for sequencing was peripheral blood. V and J are TRBV3-1 (or the pseudogene TRBV3-2) and TRBJ1-6; D call uncertain. This sequence was found in a human donor in a cohort sampled during active COVID-19. The CDR3 here is CASSQRSYNSPLHF. CDR3 sequence (DNA): TGTGCCAGCAGCCAGCGAAGTTATAATTCACCCCTCCACTTT.